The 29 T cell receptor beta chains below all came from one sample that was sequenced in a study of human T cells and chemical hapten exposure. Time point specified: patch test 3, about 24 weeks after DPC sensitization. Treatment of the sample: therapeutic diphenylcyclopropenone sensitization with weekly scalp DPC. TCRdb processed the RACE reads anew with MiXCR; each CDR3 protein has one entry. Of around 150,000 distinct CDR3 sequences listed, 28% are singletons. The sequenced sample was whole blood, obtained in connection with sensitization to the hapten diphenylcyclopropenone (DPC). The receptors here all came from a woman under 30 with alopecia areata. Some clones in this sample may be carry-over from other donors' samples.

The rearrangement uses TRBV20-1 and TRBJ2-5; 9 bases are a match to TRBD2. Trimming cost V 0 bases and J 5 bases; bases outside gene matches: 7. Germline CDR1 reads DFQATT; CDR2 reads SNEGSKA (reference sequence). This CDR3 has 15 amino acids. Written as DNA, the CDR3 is TGCAGTGCTAGAGAGCCGGCGGGGGGGATGGAGACCCAGTACTTC. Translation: CSAREPAGGMETQYF.

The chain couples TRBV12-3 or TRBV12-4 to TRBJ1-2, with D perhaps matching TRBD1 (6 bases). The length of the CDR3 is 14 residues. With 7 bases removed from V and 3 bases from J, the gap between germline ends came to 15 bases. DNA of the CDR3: TGTGCCAGCAAAGATCAGGGGCAGGACTATGGCTACACCTTC. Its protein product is CASKDQGQDYGYTF.

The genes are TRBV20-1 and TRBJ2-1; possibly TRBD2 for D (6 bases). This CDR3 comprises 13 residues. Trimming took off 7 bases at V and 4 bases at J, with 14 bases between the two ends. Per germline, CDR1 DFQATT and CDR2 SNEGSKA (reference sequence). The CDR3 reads CSVAAGIYNEQFF. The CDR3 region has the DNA TGCAGTGTCGCAGCGGGCATATACAATGAGCAGTTCTTC.

CDR3 bases: TGTGCCAGCAGGCGACTAGGTTACAATGAGCAGTTCTTC. It codes for CASRRLGYNEQFF. The J gene is TRBJ2-1, the V gene TRBV6-5; D perhaps matches TRBD2 (6 bases). CDR1 and CDR2 from the germline V gene are MNHEY and SVGAGI. There are 13 residues in the CDR3. V was cut by 6 bases and J by 4 bases, with 10 bases left in between.

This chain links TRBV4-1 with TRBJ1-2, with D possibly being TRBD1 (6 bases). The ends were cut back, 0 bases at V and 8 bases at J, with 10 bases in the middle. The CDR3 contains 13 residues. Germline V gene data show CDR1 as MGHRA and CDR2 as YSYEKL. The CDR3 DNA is TGCGCCAGCAGCCAAGAAACAGGGATGGGCTACACCTTC. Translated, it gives CASSQETGMGYTF.

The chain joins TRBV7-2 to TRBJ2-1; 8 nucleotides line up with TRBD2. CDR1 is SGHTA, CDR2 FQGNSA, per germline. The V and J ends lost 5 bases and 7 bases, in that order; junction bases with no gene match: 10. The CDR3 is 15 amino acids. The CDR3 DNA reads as TGTGCCAGCAGCCGAATTCGGGGACTAGGAAATGAGCAGTTCTTC. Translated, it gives CASSRIRGLGNEQFF.

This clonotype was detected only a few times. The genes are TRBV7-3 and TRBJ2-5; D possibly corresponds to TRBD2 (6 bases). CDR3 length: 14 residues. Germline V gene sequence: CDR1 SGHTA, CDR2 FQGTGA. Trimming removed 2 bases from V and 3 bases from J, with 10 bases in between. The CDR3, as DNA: TGTGCCAGCAGCTTAGCGGGGAGCAAAGAGACCCAGTACTTC. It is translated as CASSLAGSKETQYF.

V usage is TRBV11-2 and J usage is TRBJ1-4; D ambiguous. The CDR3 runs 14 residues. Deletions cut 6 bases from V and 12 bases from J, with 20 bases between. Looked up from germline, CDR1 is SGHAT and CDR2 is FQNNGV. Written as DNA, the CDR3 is TGTGCCAGCAGTCCGGACGGACGCAATGGGCAACTGTTTTTT. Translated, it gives CASSPDGRNGQLFF. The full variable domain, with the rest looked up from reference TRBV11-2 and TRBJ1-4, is EAGVAQSPRYKIIEKRQSVAFWCNPISGHATLYWYQQILGQGPKLLIQFQNNGVVDDSQLPKDRFSAERLKGVDSTLKIQPAKLEDSAVYLCASSPDGRNGQLFFGSGTQLSVL.

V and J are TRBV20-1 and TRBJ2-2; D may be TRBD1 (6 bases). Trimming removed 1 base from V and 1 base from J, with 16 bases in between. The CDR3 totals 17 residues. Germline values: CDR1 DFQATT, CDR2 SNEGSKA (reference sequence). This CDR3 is CSARGARDKVNTGELFF. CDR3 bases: TGCAGTGCTAGAGGGGCTAGGGACAAAGTGAACACCGGGGAGCTGTTTTTT.

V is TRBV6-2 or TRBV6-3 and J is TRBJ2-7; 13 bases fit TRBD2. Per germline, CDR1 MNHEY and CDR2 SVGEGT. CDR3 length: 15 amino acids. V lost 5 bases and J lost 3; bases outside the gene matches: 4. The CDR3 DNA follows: TGTGCCAGCAGTGGATGGACTAGCGGGAGCTACGAGCAGTACTTC. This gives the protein CASSGWTSGSYEQYF.

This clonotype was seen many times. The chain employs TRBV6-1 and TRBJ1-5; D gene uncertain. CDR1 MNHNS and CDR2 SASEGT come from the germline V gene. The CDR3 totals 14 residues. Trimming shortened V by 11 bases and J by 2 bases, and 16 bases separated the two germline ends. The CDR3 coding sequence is TGTGCCTCCTGGTTGGAACGAGGCAATCAGCCCCAGCATTTT. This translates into CASWLERGNQPQHF.

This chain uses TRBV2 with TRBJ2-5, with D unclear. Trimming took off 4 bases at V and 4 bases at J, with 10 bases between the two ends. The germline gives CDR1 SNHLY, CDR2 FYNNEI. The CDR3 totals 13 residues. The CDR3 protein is CASSVGRRETQYF. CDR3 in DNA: TGTGCCAGCAGTGTAGGCCGTAGAGAGACCCAGTACTTC.

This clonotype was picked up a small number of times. Here the CDR3 DNA reads TGTGCCAGCAGGGACGGACTAGCGGTTCTCGAGCAGTTCTTC. Translated, it gives CASRDGLAVLEQFF. V and J are TRBV12-3 or TRBV12-4 and TRBJ2-1, with TRBD2 identical over 10 bases. The V gene end was trimmed by 6 bases and the J gene end by 10 bases; junction bases not matched to a gene: 9. The CDR3 is 14 residues long.

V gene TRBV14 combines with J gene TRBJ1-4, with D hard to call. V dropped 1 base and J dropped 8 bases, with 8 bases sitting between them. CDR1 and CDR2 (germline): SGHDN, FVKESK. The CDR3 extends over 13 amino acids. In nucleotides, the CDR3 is TGTGCCAGCAGCCAAGTTCGGCGGGAAAAACTGTTTTTT. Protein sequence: CASSQVRREKLFF.

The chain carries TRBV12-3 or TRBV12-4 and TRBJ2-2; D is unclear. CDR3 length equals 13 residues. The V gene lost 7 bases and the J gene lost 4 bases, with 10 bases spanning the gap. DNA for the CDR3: TGTGCCAGCACCTTGGGGATCACCGGGGAGCTGTTTTTT. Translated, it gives CASTLGITGELFF.

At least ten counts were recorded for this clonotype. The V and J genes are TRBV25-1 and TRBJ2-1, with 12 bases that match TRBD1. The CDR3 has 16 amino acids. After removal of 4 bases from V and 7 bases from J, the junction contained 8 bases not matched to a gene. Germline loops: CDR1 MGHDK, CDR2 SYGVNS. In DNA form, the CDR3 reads TGTGCCAGCAGTGTACCGGGACAGGGGGCAGAGAATGAGCAGTTCTTC. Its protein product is CASSVPGQGAENEQFF.

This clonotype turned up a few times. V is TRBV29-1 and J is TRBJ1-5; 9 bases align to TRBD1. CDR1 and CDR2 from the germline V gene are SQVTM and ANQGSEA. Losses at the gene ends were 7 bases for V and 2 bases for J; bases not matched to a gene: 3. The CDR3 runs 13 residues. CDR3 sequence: CSARTGGNQPQHF. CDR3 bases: TGCAGCGCCAGGACAGGGGGCAATCAGCCCCAGCATTTT.

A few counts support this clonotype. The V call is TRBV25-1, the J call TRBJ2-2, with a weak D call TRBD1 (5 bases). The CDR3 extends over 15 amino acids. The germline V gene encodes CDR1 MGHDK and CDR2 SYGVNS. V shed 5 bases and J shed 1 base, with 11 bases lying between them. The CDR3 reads CASSPGLRNTGELFF. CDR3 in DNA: TGTGCCAGCAGTCCAGGGCTTAGGAACACCGGGGAGCTGTTTTTT.

CDR3 sequence reads: CASGRDSGRETQYF. Here the CDR3 DNA reads TGTGCCAGCGGGCGGGACAGCGGGAGAGAGACCCAGTACTTC. The chain joins TRBV6-6 to TRBJ2-5, with a possible D match to TRBD2 (8 bases). The germline V and J ends were trimmed by 8 bases and 4 bases, with 17 bases remaining between them. Germline V lookup: CDR1 MNHNY, CDR2 SVGAGI (reference sequence). This CDR3 region has 14 residues.

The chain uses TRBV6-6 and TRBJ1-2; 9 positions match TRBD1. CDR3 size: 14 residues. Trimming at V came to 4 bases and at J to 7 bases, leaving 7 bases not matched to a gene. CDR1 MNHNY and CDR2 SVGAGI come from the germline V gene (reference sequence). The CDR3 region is CASSFGQGNSGYTF. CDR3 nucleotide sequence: TGTGCCAGCAGTTTCGGACAGGGGAACAGTGGCTACACCTTC.

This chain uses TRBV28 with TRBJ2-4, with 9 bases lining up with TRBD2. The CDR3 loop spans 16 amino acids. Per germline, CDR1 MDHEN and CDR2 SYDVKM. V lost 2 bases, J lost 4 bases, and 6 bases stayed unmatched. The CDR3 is CASSLLAGGPKNIQYF. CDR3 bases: TGTGCCAGCAGTTTACTCGCGGGAGGGCCAAAAAACATTCAGTACTTC.

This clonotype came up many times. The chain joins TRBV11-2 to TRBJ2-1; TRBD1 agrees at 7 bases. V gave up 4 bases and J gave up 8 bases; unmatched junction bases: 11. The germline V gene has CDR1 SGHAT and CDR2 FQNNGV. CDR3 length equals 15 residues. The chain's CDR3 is CASSSTGALYYEQFF. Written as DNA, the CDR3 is TGTGCCAGCAGCTCCACAGGGGCCCTCTATTATGAGCAGTTCTTC. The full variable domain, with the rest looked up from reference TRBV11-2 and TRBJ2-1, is EAGVAQSPRYKIIEKRQSVAFWCNPISGHATLYWYQQILGQGPKLLIQFQNNGVVDDSQLPKDRFSAERLKGVDSTLKIQPAKLEDSAVYLCASSSTGALYYEQFFGPGTRLTVL.

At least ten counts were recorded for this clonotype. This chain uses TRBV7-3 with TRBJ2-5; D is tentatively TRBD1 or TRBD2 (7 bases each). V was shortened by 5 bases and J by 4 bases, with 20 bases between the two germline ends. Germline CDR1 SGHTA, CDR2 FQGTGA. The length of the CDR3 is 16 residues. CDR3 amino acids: CASSPGEGAPRETQYF. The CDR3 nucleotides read TGTGCCAGCAGCCCCGGGGAGGGGGCCCCTAGAGAGACCCAGTACTTC.

The CDR3 nucleotides read TGCAGTGCTAGAATCTCGGCGTCTAGCAATCAGCCCCAGCATTTT. Its translation: CSARISASSNQPQHF. V usage is TRBV20-1 and J usage is TRBJ1-5; D ambiguous. The CDR3 is 15 amino acids. Trimming took 2 bases from V and 0 from J, leaving 11 bases between them. In germline, CDR1 is DFQATT, CDR2 SNEGSKA (reference sequence).

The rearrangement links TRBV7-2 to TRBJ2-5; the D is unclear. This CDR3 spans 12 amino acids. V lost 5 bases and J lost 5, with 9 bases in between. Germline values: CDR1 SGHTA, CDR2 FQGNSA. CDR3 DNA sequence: TGTGCCAGCAGCGTGCCGGGTGAGACCCAGTACTTC. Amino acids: CASSVPGETQYF.

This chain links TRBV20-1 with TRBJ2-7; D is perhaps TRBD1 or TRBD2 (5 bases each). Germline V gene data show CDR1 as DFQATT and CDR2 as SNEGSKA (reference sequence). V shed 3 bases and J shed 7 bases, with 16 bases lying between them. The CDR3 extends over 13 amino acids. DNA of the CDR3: TGCAGTGCTAGGATTCAACGAGGGGAAGAGCAGTACTTC. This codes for CSARIQRGEEQYF.

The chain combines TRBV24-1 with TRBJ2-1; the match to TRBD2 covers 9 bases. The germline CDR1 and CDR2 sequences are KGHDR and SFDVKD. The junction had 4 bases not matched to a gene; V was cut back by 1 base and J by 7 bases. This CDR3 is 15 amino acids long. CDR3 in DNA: TGTGCCACCAGTGATTTCTTAGCGGGAGTGAATGAGCAGTTCTTC. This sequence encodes CATSDFLAGVNEQFF.

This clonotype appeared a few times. The DNA for the CDR3 is TGCAGCGTTGAGGGACAGGGGTCCTATGGCTACACCTTC. This codes for CSVEGQGSYGYTF. The chain has TRBV29-1 and TRBJ1-2; 10 nucleotides line up with TRBD1. This CDR3 spans 13 amino acids. V lost 3 bases to trimming and J lost 4 bases; unmatched junction nucleotides: 2. The germline CDR1 and CDR2 sequences are SQVTM and ANQGSEA.

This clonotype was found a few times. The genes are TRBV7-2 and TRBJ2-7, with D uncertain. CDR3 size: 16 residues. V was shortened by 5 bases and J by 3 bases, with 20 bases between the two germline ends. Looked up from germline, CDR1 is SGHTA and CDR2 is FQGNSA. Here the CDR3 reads CASSPRPDPTVYEQYF. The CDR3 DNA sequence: TGTGCCAGCAGCCCGAGACCTGACCCTACCGTCTACGAGCAGTACTTC.